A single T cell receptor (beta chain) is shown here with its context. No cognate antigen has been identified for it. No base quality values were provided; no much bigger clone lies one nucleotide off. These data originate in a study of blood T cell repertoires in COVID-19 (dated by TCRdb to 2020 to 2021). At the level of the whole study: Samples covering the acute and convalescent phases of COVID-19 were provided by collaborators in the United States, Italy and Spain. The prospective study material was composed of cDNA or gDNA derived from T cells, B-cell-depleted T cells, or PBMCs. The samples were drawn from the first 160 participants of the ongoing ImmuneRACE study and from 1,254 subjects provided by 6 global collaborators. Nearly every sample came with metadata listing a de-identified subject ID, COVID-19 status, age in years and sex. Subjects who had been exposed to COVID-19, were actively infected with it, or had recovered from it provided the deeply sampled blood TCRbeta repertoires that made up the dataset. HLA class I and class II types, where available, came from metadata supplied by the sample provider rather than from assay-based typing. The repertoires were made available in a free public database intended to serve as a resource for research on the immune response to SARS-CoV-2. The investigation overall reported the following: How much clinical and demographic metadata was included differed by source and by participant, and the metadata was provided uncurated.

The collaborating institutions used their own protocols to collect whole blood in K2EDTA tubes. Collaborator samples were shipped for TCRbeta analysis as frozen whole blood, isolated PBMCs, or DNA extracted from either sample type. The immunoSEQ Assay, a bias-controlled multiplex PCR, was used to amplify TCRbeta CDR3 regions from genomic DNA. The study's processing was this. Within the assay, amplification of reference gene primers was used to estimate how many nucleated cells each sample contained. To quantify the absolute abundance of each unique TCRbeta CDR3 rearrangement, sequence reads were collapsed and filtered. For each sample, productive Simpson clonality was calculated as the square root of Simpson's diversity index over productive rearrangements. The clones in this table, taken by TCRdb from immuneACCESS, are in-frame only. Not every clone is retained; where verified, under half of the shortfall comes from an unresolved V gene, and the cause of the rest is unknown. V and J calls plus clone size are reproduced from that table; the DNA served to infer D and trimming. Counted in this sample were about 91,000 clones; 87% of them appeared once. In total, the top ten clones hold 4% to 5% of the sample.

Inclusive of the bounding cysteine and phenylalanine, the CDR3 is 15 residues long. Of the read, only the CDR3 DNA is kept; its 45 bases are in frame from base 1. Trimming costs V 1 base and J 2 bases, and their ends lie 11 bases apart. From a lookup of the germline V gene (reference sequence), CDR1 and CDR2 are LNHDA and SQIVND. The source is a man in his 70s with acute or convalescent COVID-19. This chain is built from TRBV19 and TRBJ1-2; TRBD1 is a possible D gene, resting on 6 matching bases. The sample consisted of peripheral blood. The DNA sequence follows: TGTGCCAGTAGTATAGGCCAGGGGCTCAACTATGGCTACACCTTC. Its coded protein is CASSIGQGLNYGYTF.